This T cell receptor beta chain comes out of a study of T cell repertoires in cytomegalovirus infection. Across the whole study: Signatures in public TCR beta sequences pointed to both CMV infection and matching HLA type. Study-level results: HLA-C-restricted CMV-specific TCR beta clonotypes prevailed in the ex vivo response. Cumulated frequencies of public TCR beta families served to identify carriers of CMV plus the relevant HLA.

This clonotype was detected ten times or more. What it recognizes is unknown. This CDR3 is built from 16 residues. V was trimmed by 4 bases and J by 4 bases, leaving 16 bases between them. The germline V gene encodes CDR1 SGHAT and CDR2 FQNNGV. From the reads, TCRdb called clonotypes with MiXCR, one entry per CDR3 protein. The sample yields some 150,000 distinct CDR3 sequences, roughly 6% seen once. This TCR was sampled from a human donor in good health (CMV status not recorded). Some clones in this sample may be carry-over from other donors' samples. The chain carries TRBV11-2 and TRBJ2-2; no firm D call. Material: PBMCs. As DNA, the CDR3 is TGTGCCAGCAGCTCGCGAAGGTCAGGAACCACCGGGGAGCTGTTTTTT. Translating it yields CASSSRRSGTTGELFF.